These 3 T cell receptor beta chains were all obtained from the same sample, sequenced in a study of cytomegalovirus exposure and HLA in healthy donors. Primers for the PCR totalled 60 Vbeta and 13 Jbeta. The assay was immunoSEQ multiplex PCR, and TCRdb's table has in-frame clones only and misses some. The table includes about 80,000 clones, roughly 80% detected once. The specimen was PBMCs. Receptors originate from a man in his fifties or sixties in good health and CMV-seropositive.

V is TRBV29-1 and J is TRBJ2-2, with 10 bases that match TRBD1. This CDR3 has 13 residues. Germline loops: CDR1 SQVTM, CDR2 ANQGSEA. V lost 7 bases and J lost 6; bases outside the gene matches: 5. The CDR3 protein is CSARGTGAGELFF. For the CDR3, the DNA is TGCAGCGCCAGAGGGACAGGGGCCGGGGAGCTGTTTTTT.

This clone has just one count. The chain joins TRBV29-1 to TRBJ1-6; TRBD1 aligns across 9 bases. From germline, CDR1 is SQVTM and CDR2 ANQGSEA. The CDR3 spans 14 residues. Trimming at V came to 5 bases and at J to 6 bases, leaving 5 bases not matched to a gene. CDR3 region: CSVRGQGVNSPLHF. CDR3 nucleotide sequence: TGCAGCGTTCGGGGACAGGGCGTTAATTCACCCCTCCACTTT.

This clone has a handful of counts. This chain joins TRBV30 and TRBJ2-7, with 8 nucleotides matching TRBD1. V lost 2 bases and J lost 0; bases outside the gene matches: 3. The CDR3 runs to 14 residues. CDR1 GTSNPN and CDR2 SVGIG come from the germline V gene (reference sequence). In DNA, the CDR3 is TGTGCCTGGAGTTGGACAGGGAGCTCCTACGAGCAGTACTTC. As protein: CAWSWTGSSYEQYF.